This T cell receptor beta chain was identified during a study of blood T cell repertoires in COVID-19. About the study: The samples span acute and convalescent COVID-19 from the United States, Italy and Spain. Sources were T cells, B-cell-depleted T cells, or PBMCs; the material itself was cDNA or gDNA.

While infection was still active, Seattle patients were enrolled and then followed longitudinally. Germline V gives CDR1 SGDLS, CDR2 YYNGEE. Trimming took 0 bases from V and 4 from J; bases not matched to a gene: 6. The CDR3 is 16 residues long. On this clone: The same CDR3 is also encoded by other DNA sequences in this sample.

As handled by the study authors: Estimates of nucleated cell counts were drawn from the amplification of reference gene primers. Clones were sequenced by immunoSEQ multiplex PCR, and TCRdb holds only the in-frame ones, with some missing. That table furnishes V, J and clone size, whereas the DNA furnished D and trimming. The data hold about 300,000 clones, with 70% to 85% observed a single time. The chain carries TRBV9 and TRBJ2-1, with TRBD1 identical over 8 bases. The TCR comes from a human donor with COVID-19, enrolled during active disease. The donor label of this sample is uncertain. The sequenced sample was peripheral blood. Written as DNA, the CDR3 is TGTGCCAGCAGCGTAGGAGGGACAGGATCTTACAATGAGCAGTTCTTC. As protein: CASSVGGTGSYNEQFF.